The rows below give T cell receptor beta chains drawn from one sample of a study of shared clonotypes between healthy human individuals. Sequencing used immunoSEQ multiplex PCR; TCRdb keeps in-frame clones, though not all of them. The repertoire includes more than 400,000 clones, almost 97% of them detected once, and 0.05% to 0.07% sits in the top ten. The sample was naive CD4+ T cells sorted from blood. These receptors originate from a woman aged 30 to 39 in good health. The CDR3 runs from the conserved cysteine through the conserved F or W. D genes are given only for firm matches.

- TRBV29-1 CSVTPGSTDTQYF
- TRBV2 CASSESVGPIYEQYF
TRBD1 TRBV6-6 CASSYSMTGVTQYF
- TRBV2 CASSVQRSTDTQYF
- TRBV5-4 CASSFFGEGGGEKLFF
- TRBV13 CASSLDDRRGGDNEQFF
TRBD2 TRBV10-2 CASSQRGAEQFF
- TRBV2 CASMENNSYEQYF
TRBD1 TRBV2 CASSDRAGGSEQYF
- TRBV7-9 CASSFGHHQETQYF
TRBD1 TRBV5-1 CASSLGDREDIYEQYF
- TRBV27 CASSYSTNSYEQYF
TRBD2 TRBV2 CASKLAANTGELFF
TRBD2 TRBV28 CASSQSSTGLPSYEQYF
TRBD2 TRBV28 CASSPGGTRTYEQYF
TRBD1 TRBV7-8 CASSLVGTGGLDTEAFF
TRBD1 TRBV6-5 CASRRTGSYEQYF
- TRBV29-1 CSVWQGENIQYF
- TRBV27 CASSTQRNQPQHF
- TRBV6-4 CASSVRLNTEAFF
- TRBV14 CASSRGQGEKLFF
TRBD1 TRBV19 CASNDRVTQADTQYF
- TRBV11-2 CASSAAGTDTQYF
- TRBV28 CASRDSGSVSYEQYF
- TRBV6-6 CASSTGLAKNIQYF
- TRBV20-1 CSAPTIEAFF
- TRBV7-2 CASSSRGGSETQYF
- TRBV6-6 CASRNTGQPQHF
- TRBV5-6 CASSLDLAGREQYF
TRBD2 TRBV10-2 CASGTSGVTYEQYF
TRBD2 TRBV5-1 CASSLASGSDTQYF
TRBD2 TRBV27 CASSLSSSGSSYEQYF
- TRBV21-1 CANPGARGHTGELFF
- TRBV29-1 CSVAGRQGQNIQYF
- TRBV5-1 CASSLAWAGPINYGYTF
- TRBV18 CASSPRSHPEQFF
- TRBV19 CASSNRPGSNQPQHF
TRBD2 TRBV5-1 CASSSQREGRGEQYF
TRBD1 TRBV2 CASSPGTGNTGELFF
TRBD1 TRBV2 CASRGGQRNYGYTF
- TRBV4-1 CASSRGTGTFSYEQYF
TRBD2 TRBV5-6 CASSLVASGRSDTQYF
- TRBV7-9 CASSPGRGLTGELFF
- TRBV4-2 CASSQIISEEHYEQYF
TRBD1 TRBV5-1 CASSLMNWTGLNEQFF
TRBD2 TRBV5-8 CASSFSSGRGLTYEQYF